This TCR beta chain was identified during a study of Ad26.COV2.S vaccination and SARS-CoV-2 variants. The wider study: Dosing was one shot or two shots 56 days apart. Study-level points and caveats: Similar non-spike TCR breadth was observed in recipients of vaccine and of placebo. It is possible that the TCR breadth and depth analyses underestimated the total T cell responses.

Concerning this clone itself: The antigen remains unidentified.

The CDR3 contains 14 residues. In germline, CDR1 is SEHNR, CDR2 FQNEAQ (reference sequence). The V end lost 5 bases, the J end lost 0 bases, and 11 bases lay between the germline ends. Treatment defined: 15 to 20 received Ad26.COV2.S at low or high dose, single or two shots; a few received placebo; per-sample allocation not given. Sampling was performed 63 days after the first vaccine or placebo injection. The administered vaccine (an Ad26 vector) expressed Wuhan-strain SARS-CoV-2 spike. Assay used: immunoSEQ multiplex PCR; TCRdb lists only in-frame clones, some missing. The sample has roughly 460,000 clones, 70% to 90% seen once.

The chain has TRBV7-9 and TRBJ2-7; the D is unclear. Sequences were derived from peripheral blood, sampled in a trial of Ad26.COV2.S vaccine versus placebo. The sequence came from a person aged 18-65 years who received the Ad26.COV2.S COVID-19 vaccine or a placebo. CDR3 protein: CASSRTSSSYEQYF. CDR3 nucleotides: TGTGCCAGCAGCAGGACGTCTAGCTCCTACGAGCAGTACTTC.